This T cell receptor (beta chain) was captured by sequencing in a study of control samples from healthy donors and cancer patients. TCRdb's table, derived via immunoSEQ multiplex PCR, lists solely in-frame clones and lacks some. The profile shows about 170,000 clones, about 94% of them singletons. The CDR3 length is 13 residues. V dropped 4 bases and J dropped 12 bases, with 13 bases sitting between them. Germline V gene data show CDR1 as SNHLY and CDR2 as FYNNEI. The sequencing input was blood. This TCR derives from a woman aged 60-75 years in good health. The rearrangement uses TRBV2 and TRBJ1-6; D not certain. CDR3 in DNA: TGTGCCAGCAGTGTAGAAGGGTCGGAACCCCTCCACTTT. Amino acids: CASSVEGSEPLHF.